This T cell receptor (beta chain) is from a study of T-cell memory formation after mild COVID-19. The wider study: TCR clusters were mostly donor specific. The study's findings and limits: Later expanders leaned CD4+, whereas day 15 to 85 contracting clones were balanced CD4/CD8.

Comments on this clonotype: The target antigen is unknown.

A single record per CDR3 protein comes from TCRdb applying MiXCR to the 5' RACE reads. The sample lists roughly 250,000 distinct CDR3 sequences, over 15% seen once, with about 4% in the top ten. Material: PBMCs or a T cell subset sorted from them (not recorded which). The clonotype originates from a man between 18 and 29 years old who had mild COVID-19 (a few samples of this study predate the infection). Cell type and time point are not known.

DNA for the CDR3: TGTGCCAGCAGCCCTGGGGACGACAGAATCAATCAGTATTTT. Protein: CASSPGDDRINQYF. The rearrangement links TRBV7-9 to TRBJ2-3; D may match TRBD1 or TRBD2 (5 bases each). The germline V gene has CDR1 SEHNR and CDR2 FQNEAQ (reference sequence). The CDR3 loop spans 14 amino acids. V lost 5 bases, J lost 12 bases, and 21 bases lay in between.